This TCR beta chain was found in a study of T cell responses to AZD1222 COVID-19 vaccine. Study background: The analysis combined second doses at about 4 or about 12 weeks.

Study-wide results and limits: The donor group comprised mostly white British people and more females; the analysis possibly underestimated clonal diversity. Along spike, vaccine-associated CD4 TCRs were found throughout, with dominance at 160-218 and 743-854. It was only a handful of AZD1222 recipients who were seropositive at baseline.

Sequenced by immunoSEQ multiplex PCR; TCRdb stores in-frame clones only, minus some. The profile shows more than 250,000 clones, more than 85% of them singletons. A note on this clone: Its antigen is undetermined.

Germline V CDR1 and CDR2: MNHEY, SVGEGT. Deletions cut 0 bases from V and 5 bases from J, with 8 bases between. There are 14 residues in the CDR3. The chain is built from TRBV6-2 or TRBV6-3 and TRBJ2-1; TRBD2 is a possible D gene (5 bases). Here the sequenced sample was peripheral blood, taken on day 0 of AZD1222 vaccination. The sequence was collected from an adult in good health. CDR3 sequence (DNA): TGTGCCAGCAGTTACTCCACTAGGAACAATGAGCAGTTCTTC. Its protein is CASSYSTRNNEQFF.